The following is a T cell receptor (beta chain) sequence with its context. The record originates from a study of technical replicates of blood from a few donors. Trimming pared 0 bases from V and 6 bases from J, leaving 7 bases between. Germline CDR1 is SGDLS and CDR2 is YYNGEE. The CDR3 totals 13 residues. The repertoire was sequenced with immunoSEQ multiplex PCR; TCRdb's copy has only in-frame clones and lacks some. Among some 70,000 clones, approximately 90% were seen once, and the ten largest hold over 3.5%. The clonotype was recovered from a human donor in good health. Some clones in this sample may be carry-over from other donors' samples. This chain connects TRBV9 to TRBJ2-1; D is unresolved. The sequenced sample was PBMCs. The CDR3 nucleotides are TGTGCCAGCAGCGTAGTGTCCGGCAATGAGCAGTTCTTC. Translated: CASSVVSGNEQFF.